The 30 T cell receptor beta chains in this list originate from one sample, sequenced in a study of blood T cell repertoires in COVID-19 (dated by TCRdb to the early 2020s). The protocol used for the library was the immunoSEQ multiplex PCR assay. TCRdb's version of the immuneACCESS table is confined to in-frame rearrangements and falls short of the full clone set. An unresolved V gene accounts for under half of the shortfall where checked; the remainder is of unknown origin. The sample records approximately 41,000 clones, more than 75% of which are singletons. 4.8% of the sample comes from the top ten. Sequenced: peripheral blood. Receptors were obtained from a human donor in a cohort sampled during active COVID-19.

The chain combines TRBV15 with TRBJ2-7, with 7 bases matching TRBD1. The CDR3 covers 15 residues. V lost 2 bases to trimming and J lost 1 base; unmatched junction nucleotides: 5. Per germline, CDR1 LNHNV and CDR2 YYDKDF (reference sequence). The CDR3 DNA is TGTGCCACCAGCAGACGAGACAGGGCATCCTACGAGCAGTACTTC. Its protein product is CATSRRDRASYEQYF.

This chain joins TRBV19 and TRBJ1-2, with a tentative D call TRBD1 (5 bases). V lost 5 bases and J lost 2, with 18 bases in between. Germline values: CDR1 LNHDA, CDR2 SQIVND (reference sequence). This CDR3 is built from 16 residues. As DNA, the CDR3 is TGTGCCAGTAGTCCGTCCCGGACACCCCAAAACTATGGCTACACCTTC. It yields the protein CASSPSRTPQNYGYTF.

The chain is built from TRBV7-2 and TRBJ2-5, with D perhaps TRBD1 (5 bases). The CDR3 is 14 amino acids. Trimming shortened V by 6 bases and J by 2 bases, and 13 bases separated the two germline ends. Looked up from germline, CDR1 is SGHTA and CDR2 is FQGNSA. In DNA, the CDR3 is TGTGCCAGCAGTTCTACAGACAGACAAGAGACCCAGTACTTC. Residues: CASSSTDRQETQYF.

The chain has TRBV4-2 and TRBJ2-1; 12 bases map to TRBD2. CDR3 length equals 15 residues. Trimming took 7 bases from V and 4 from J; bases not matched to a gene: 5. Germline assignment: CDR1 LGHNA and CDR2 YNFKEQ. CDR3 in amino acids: CASTTSGGRYNEQFF. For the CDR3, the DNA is TGTGCCAGCACGACTAGCGGGGGTAGATACAATGAGCAGTTCTTC.

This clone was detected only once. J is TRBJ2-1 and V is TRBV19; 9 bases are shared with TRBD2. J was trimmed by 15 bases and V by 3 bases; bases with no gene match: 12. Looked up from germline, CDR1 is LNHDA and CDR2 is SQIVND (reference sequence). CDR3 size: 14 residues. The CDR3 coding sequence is TGTGCCAGTAGTATTAGCTGGACTAGCGTGACAAGGTTCTTC. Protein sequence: CASSISWTSVTRFF.

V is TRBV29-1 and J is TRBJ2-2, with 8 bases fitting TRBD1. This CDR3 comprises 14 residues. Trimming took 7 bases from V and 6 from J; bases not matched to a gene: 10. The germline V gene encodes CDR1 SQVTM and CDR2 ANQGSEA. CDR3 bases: TGCAGCGCCCGGACAGGGAGTACAGCCGGGGAGCTGTTTTTT. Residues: CSARTGSTAGELFF.

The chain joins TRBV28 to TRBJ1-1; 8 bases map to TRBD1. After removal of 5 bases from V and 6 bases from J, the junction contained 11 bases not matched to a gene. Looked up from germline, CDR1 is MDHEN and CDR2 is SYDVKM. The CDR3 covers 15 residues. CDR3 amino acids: CASSPGPTGVAEAFF. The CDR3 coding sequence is TGTGCCAGCAGTCCGGGCCCGACAGGGGTGGCTGAAGCTTTCTTT.

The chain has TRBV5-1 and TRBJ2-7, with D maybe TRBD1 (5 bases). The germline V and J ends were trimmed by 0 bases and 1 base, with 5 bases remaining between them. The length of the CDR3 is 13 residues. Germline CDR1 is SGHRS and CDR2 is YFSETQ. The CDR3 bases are TGCGCCAGCAGCTTGGCAGGGTCCTACGAGCAGTACTTC. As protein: CASSLAGSYEQYF.

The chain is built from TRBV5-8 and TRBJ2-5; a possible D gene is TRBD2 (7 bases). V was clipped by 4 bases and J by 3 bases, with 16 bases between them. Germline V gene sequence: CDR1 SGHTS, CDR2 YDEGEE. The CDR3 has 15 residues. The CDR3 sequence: CASSPQGGDKETQYF. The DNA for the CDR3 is TGTGCCAGCAGCCCTCAAGGGGGGGATAAAGAGACCCAGTACTTC.

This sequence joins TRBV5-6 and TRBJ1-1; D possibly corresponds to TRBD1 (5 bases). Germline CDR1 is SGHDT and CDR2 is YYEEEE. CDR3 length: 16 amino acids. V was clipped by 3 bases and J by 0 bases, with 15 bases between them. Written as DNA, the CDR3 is TGTGCCAGCAGCTCTCCCTCTGACAGAGTGAACACTGAAGCTTTCTTT. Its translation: CASSSPSDRVNTEAFF.

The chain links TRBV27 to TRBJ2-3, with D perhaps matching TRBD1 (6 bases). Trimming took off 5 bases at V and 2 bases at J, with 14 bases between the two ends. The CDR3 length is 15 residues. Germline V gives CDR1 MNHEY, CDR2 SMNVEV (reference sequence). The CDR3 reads CASSTRQVYTDTQYF. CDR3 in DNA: TGTGCCAGCAGTACCAGACAGGTCTACACAGATACGCAGTATTTT.

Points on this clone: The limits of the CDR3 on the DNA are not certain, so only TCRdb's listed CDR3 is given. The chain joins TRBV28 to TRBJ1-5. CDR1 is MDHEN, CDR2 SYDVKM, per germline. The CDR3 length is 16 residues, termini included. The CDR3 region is CASSSSGGYGNQPQHF.

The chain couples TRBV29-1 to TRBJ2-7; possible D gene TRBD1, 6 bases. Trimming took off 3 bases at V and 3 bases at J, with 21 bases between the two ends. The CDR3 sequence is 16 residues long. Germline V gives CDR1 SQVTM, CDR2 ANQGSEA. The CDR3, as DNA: TGCAGCGTTGATACCCCGGGGCAGGGGAGCGGCTACGAGCAGTACTTC. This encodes CSVDTPGQGSGYEQYF.

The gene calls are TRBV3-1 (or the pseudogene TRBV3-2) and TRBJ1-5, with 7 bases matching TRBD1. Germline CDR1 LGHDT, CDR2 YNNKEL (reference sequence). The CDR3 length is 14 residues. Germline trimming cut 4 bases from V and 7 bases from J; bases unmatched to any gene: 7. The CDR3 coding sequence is TGTGCCAGCAGCCTGAACAGGGGAGACCAGCCCCAGCATTTT. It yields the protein CASSLNRGDQPQHF.

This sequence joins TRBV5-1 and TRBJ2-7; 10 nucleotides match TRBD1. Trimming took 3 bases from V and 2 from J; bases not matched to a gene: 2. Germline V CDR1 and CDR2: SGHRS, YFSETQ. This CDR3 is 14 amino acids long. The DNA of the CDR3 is TGCGCCAGCAGCTGGGGACAGGGGCCCTACGAGCAGTACTTC. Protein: CASSWGQGPYEQYF. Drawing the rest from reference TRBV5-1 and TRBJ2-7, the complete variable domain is KAGVTQTPRYLIKTRGQQVTLSCSPISGHRSVSWYQQTPGQGLQFLFEYFSETQRNKGNFPGRFSGRQFSNSRSEMNVSTLELGDSALYLCASSWGQGPYEQYFGPGTRLTVT.

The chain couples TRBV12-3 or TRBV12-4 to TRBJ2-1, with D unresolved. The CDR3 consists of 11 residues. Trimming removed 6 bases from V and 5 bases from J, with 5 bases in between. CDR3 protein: CASSFNNEQFF. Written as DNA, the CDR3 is TGTGCCAGCAGCTTTAACAATGAGCAGTTCTTC.

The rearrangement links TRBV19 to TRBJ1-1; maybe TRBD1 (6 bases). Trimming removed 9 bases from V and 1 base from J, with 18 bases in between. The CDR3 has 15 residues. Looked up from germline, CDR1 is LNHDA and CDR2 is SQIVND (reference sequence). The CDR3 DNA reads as TGTGCCAGCTCCGGGGGGGGCGCGGAGAACACTGAAGCTTTCTTT. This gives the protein CASSGGGAENTEAFF.

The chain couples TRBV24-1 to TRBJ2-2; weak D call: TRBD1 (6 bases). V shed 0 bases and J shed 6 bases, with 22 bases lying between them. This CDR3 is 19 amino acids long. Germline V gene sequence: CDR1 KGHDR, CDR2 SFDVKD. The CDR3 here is CATSDLTFTGQEGAGELFF. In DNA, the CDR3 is TGTGCCACCAGTGATTTGACATTCACAGGGCAGGAAGGTGCCGGGGAGCTGTTTTTT.

CDR3 in DNA: TGTGCCAGCAGCGTTGGTAGTAGCGGGCCCAGCTACGAGCAGTACTTC. It is translated as CASSVGSSGPSYEQYF. The V call is TRBV9, the J call TRBJ2-7, with 7 bases identical to TRBD2. CDR1 SGDLS and CDR2 YYNGEE come from the germline V gene. V lost 2 bases to trimming and J lost 3 bases; unmatched junction nucleotides: 11. This CDR3 spans 16 amino acids.

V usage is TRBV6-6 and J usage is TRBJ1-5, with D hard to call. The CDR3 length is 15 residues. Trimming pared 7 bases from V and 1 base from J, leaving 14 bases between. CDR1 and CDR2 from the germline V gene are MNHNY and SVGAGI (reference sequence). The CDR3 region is CASTRAGYSNQPQHF. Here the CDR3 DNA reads TGTGCCAGCACCCGCGCGGGGTACAGCAATCAGCCCCAGCATTTT.

The CDR3 reads CAWSSAYEQYF. As DNA, the CDR3 is TGTGCCTGGAGTTCGGCCTACGAGCAGTACTTC. The chain employs TRBV30 and TRBJ2-7; D not certain. Germline CDR1 and CDR2: GTSNPN and SVGIG (reference sequence). V gave up 2 bases and J gave up 2 bases, with 4 bases separating them. This CDR3 has 11 amino acids.

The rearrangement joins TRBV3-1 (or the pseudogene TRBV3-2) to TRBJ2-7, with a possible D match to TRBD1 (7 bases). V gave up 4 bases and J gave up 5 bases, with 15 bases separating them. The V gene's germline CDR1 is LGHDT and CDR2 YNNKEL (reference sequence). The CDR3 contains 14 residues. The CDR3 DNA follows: TGTGCCAGCAGCCCAGACAGGGAGGTGGACGAGCAGTACTTC. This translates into CASSPDREVDEQYF.

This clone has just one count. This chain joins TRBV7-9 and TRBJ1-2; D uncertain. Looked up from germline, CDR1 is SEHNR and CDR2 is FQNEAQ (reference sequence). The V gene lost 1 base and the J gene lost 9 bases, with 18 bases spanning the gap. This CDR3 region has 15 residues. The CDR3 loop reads CASSLGQANSYRYTF. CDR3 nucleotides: TGTGCCAGCAGCTTAGGCCAGGCCAACTCGTATCGCTACACCTTC.

The CDR3, as DNA: TGTGCCAGCAGGATCTCTAGAGAGATAGGTGAGCAGTTCTTC. It codes for CASRISREIGEQFF. The V call is TRBV7-2, the J call TRBJ2-1, with D hard to call. Germline CDR1 reads SGHTA; CDR2 reads FQGNSA. The V end lost 6 bases, the J end lost 9 bases, and 18 bases lay between the germline ends. The CDR3 is 14 amino acids.

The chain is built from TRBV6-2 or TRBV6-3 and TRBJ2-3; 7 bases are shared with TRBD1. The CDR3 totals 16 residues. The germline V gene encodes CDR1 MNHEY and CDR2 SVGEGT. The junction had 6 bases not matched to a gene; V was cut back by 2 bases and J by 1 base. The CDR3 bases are TGTGCCAGCAGTTACCCGACAGGGAGAGGCACAGATACGCAGTATTTT. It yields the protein CASSYPTGRGTDTQYF.

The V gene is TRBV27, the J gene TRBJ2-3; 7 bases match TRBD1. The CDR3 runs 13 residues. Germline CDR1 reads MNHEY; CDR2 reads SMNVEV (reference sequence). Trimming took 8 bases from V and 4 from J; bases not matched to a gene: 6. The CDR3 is CASGKTGSDTQYF. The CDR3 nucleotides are TGTGCCAGCGGCAAGACAGGGTCAGATACGCAGTATTTT.

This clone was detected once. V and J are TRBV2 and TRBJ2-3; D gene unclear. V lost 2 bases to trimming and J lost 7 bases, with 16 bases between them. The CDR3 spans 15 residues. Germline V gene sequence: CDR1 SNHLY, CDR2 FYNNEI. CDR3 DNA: TGTGCCAGCAGTGAAAAGGAGCTATCTTTATATACGCAGTATTTT. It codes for CASSEKELSLYTQYF.

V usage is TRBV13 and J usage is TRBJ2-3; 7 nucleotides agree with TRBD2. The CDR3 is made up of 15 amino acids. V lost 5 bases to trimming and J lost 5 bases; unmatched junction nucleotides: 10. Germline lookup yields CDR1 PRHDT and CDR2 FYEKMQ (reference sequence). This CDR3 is CASSRTRPGEDTQYF. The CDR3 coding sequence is TGTGCCAGCAGCCGGACTAGGCCAGGAGAAGATACGCAGTATTTT.

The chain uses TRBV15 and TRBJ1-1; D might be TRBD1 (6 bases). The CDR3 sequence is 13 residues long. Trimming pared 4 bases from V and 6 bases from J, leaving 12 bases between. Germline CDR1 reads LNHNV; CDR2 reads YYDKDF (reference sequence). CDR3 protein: CATSTYRVPEAFF. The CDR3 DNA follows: TGTGCCACCAGCACTTACAGGGTCCCTGAAGCTTTCTTT.

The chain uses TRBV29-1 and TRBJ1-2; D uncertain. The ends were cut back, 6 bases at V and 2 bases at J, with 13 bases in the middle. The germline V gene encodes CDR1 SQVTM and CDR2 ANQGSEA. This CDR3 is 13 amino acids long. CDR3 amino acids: CSVGRERNYGYTF. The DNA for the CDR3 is TGCAGCGTGGGGAGAGAACGGAACTATGGCTACACCTTC. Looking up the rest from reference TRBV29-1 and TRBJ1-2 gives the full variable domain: SAVISQKPSRDICQRGTSLTIQCQVDSQVTMMFWYRQQPGQSLTLIATANQGSEATYESGFVIDKFPISRPNLTFSTLTVSNMSPEDSSIYLCSVGRERNYGYTFGSGTRLTVV.